Presented here are 7 T cell receptor beta chains from one specimen sequenced in a study of CD8 T cells in Susac syndrome. The RNA input was roughly 0.45 to 1 ug, and it was reverse transcribed with random hexamers. TCRdb reprocessed the immunoSEQ multiplex PCR reads with MiXCR, giving one entry per CDR3 protein. The table records about 180,000 distinct CDR3 sequences, 85% to 95% of them present only once. Sequencing input: CD4+ T cells from PBMCs. All receptors come from a human donor with Susac syndrome.

The chain carries TRBV30 and TRBJ1-1; no definite D call. The germline V gene has CDR1 GTSNPN and CDR2 SVGIG (reference sequence). Trimming took off 6 bases at V and 2 bases at J, with 7 bases between the two ends. This CDR3 contains 11 residues. CDR3 in amino acids: CACQVNTEAFF. The CDR3 DNA reads as TGTGCCTGTCAGGTTAACACTGAAGCTTTCTTT.

The V and J genes are TRBV5-4 and TRBJ2-7; a weak D match, TRBD1 (6 bases). Germline V gene lookup returns CDR1 SGHNT and CDR2 YYREEE (reference sequence). There are 14 residues in the CDR3. V dropped 0 bases and J dropped 4 bases, with 11 bases sitting between them. The CDR3 reads CASSLDRAYYEQYF. In DNA form, the CDR3 reads TGTGCCAGCAGCTTGGACAGGGCCTATTACGAGCAGTACTTC.

The genes are TRBV7-2 and TRBJ2-6; D is unresolved. The CDR3 is 18 residues long. The ends were cut back, 0 bases at V and 0 bases at J, with 12 bases in the middle. Germline CDR1 reads SGHTA; CDR2 reads FQGNSA. CDR3 sequence reads: CASSLARRGASGANVLTF. As DNA, the CDR3 is TGTGCCAGCAGCTTAGCTCGCCGTGGAGCCTCTGGGGCCAACGTCCTGACTTTC.

The gene calls are TRBV24-1 and TRBJ2-5; maybe TRBD1 (6 bases). Germline V lookup: CDR1 KGHDR, CDR2 SFDVKD. With 4 bases removed from V and 4 bases from J, the gap between germline ends came to 15 bases. This CDR3 has 15 residues. The CDR3 loop reads CATSDPQGPGETQYF. In DNA form, the CDR3 reads TGTGCCACCAGTGACCCCCAGGGGCCGGGAGAGACCCAGTACTTC.

This clonotype has just a few counts. V and J are TRBV28 and TRBJ2-5; D perhaps matches TRBD1 (5 bases). The CDR3 is 13 amino acids. V was cut by 2 bases and J by 1 base, with 5 bases left in between. CDR1 and CDR2 (germline): MDHEN, SYDVKM. The CDR3 sequence is CASSLDSQETQYF. Written as DNA, the CDR3 is TGTGCCAGCAGTTTAGACAGCCAAGAGACCCAGTACTTC.

J is TRBJ2-5 and V is TRBV5-4, with D possibly being TRBD2 (7 bases). The germline V and J ends were trimmed by 0 bases and 5 bases, with 14 bases remaining between them. Germline CDR1 reads SGHNT; CDR2 reads YYREEE (reference sequence). This CDR3 is 15 amino acids long. CDR3 region: CASSLDAGGHETQYF. CDR3 coding DNA: TGTGCCAGCAGCTTGGATGCCGGGGGGCATGAGACCCAGTACTTC.

The chain links TRBV6-2 or TRBV6-3 to TRBJ2-5; D might be TRBD1 (5 bases). Germline loops: CDR1 MNHEY, CDR2 SVGEGT. V was shortened by 6 bases and J by 1 base, with 18 bases between the two germline ends. This CDR3 is built from 16 residues. The CDR3: CASSLRTREGQETQYF. For the CDR3, the DNA is TGTGCCAGCAGCCTACGGACAAGGGAAGGCCAAGAGACCCAGTACTTC.